This T cell receptor beta chain was sequenced during a study of T cells after yellow fever vaccination. Overall study findings and caveats: By day 5 rather than day 15, the secondary response had peaked, though it was weaker. FACS-sorted repertoires might harbor abundant contaminating clonotypes from the bulk population. In post-booster samples, most primary-vaccination clones reappeared (roughly 96% CD4, roughly 90% CD8).

This clonotype was detected a few times. Its antigen is unidentified. A 5'RACE template-switching step, the method used to make TCR cDNA, added a universal primer site and UMIs. Each CDR3 protein is one row after TCRdb ran MiXCR on the 5' RACE reads. The sample contains around 360,000 distinct CDR3 sequences, approximately 10% of which appear only once. Material: PBMCs, obtained on the day of the first yellow fever vaccination. The sequence was collected from a man younger than 35 who received the YFV17D yellow fever vaccine.

CDR3 region: CASSSLKGFGELFF. For the CDR3, the DNA is TGTGCCAGCAGCTCCTTGAAGGGGTTTGGGGAGCTGTTTTTT. The gene calls are TRBV7-8 and TRBJ2-2; tentatively, D is TRBD1 (5 bases). The V end was cut by 4 bases, the J end by 8 bases, with 14 bases between. The length of the CDR3 is 14 residues. Germline V gene lookup returns CDR1 SGHVS and CDR2 FQNEAQ.